The entry that follows covers one TCR beta chain sequence. The target antigen is unknown. The ends were cut back, 3 bases at V and 1 base at J, with 9 bases in the middle. The CDR3 runs 14 residues. The germline CDR1 and CDR2 sequences are LNHDA and SQIVND (reference sequence). These data come from a study of CD8 T cells in ankylosing spondylitis. Broader study findings: One TCR beta motif, made up of roughly 8 highly homologous variants, appeared characteristic of ankylosing spondylitis blood.

TCRdb redid the calling of the 5' RACE reads with MiXCR, one entry per CDR3 protein. The sample carries about 150,000 distinct CDR3 sequences, 30% to 40% recorded once. Sequences were obtained from synovial fluid, either unsorted or a sorted T cell fraction (not recorded which). The V gene is TRBV19, the J gene TRBJ2-5; no reliable D call. The clonotype comes from a male donor with ankylosing spondylitis. The CDR3 sequence: CASSIRTAQETQYF. CDR3 sequence (DNA): TGTGCCAGTAGTATCCGGACGGCCCAAGAGACCCAGTACTTC.